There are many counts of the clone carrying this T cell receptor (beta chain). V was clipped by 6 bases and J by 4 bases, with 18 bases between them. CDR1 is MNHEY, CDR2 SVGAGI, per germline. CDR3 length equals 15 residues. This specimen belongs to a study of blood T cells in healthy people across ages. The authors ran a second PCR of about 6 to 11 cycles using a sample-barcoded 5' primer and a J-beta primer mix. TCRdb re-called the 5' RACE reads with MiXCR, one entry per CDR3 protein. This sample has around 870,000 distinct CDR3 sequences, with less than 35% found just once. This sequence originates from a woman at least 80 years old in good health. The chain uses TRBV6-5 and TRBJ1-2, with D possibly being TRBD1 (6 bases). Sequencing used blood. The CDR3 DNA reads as TGTGCCAGCAGCGACCCCGGGGGGCGGCTCTATGGCTACACCTTC. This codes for CASSDPGGRLYGYTF.